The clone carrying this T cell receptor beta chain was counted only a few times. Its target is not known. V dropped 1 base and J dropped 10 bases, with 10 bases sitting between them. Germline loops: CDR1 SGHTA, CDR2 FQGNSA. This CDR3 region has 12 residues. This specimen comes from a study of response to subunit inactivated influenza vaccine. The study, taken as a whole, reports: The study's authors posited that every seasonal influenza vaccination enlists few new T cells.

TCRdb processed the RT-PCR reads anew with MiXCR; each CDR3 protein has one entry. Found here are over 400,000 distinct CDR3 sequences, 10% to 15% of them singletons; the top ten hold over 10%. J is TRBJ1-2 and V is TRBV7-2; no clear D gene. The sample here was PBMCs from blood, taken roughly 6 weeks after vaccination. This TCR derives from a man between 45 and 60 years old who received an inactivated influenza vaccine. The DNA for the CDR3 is TGTGCCAGCAGCTTAGACCGTGGGGTCTACACCTTC. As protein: CASSLDRGVYTF.